This TCR beta chain was sequenced during a study of T cell responses to AZD1222 COVID-19 vaccine. Overall study results and limits: Spike as a whole was targeted by vaccine-associated CD4 TCRs, dominant at 160-218 and 743-854. Vaccination with two AZD1222 doses was followed by a rise in Spike-specific TCR breadth and depth.

This clone has only one observation. The antigen remains unidentified. Per germline, CDR1 KGHSH and CDR2 LQKENI. Trimming pared 5 bases from V and 0 bases from J, leaving 10 bases between. The CDR3 consists of 14 residues. Data came from immunoSEQ multiplex PCR; TCRdb stores just in-frame clones and leaves some out. The sample records under 150,000 clones, 92% being singletons. The clonotype originates from an adult who received the AZD1222 COVID-19 vaccine. Specimen: peripheral blood, collected 28 days after the second AZD1222 dose. The chain employs TRBV18 and TRBJ1-1; D not certain. The CDR3 is CASSTGPLNTEAFF. The CDR3 DNA reads TGTGCCAGCTCAACCGGGCCTCTGAACACTGAAGCTTTCTTT. The full variable domain, its missing parts supplied by reference TRBV18 and TRBJ1-1, is NAGVMQNPRHLVRRRGQEARLRCSPMKGHSHVYWYRQLPEEGLKFMVYLQKENIIDESGMPKERFSAEFPKEGPSILRIQQVVRGDSAAYFCASSTGPLNTEAFFGQGTRLTVV.